This paragraph reports one T cell receptor beta chain. This clonotype was seen more than once but under ten times. Its cognate antigen has yet to be identified. The input lacks base qualities; no much larger clone sits a single base away. This record belongs to a study of CD8 T cells in ankylosing spondylitis (dated by TCRdb to 2016 to 2017). Notes on the research overall: To find TCR variants linked to disease, the study profiled T cell receptor beta repertoires in ankylosing spondylitis patients and healthy donors. The full study cohort was made up of 25 to 30 ankylosing spondylitis patients and 108 healthy donors. Peripheral blood was sampled, and synovial fluid was also collected from ankylosing spondylitis patients. What the authors observed across the whole study: The disease-linked clones were reported as significantly enriched in matched synovial fluid samples from ankylosing spondylitis patients. A TCR beta motif made up of 7 to 9 highly homologous amino acid variants appeared to be characteristic of blood from ankylosing spondylitis patients. A CD8+ phenotype was shown by the disease-linked clones, which were found at relatively low frequencies in peripheral blood. Some motif variants were previously reported in synovial fluid and blood of reactive arthritis patients, suggesting common disease-initiation mechanisms.

For each ankylosing spondylitis patient, the synovial fluid sample was matched to a blood sample from that same patient. Sequencing used an Illumina HiSeq 2500. Quantitative 5'-RACE with molecular barcodes was the method used to prepare the TCR beta libraries. The published analysis was carried out like this. Disease-linked TCR variants were identified with a new computational method built on a probabilistic model of VDJ rearrangement. TCRdb reanalyzed the raw reads on its own, using fastp at Q25 for trimming and MiXCR for clone calling, and kept in-frame beta chains. Each entry is one CDR3 protein sequence, shown with its most common DNA and genes. These V and J calls are TCRdb output, not the study's own analysis. The sample table shows about 140,000 distinct CDR3 sequences, and roughly 8.4% are seen once. Under 7.5% of the sample is taken by the ten largest. The CDR3, cysteine through phenylalanine, is 12 amino acids long. The CDR3 DNA has 36 bases and is translated from base 1. The trim is 5 bases for V and 5 bases for J, with a gap of 9 bases between the germline ends. CDR1 and CDR2, looked up from the germline V gene (reference sequence), are DFQATT and SNEGSKA.

Recombination connected TRBV20-1 to TRBJ1-4, with no confidently assigned D gene. The sequence came from a male donor with ankylosing spondylitis. The sample comprised synovial fluid, either unsorted or a sorted T cell fraction (not recorded which). The CDR3 protein is CSAPSANEKLFF. The DNA is TGCAGTGCTCCCAGCGCGAATGAAAAACTGTTTTTT.